This T cell receptor beta chain was recovered during a study of blood T cell repertoires in COVID-19. Clones were sequenced by immunoSEQ multiplex PCR, and TCRdb holds only the in-frame ones, with some missing. The data show 100,000 or so clones, around 87% seen once. The V and J ends lost 3 bases and 7 bases, in that order; junction bases with no gene match: 3. Germline values: CDR1 LGHDT, CDR2 YNNKEL (reference sequence). CDR3 length: 15 residues. The J gene is TRBJ2-2, the V gene TRBV3-1 (or the pseudogene TRBV3-2); TRBD1 agrees at 12 bases. The material sequenced was peripheral blood. The receptor was isolated from a human donor in a cohort sampled during active COVID-19. This CDR3 is CASSQGQGAGGELFF. Here the CDR3 DNA reads TGTGCCAGCAGCCAGGGACAGGGGGCTGGCGGGGAGCTGTTTTTT.